This TCR beta chain was identified during a study of Ad26.COV2.S vaccination and SARS-CoV-2 variants. The study's findings and limits: The TCR-based breadth and depth measures might underestimate overall T cell responses.

Of note for this clone: The target antigen is unknown. The sample carries other DNA sequences with the same CDR3.

Sequencing was performed with immunoSEQ multiplex PCR; in TCRdb, only in-frame clones are kept and a portion is missing. The data show 400,000 or so clones, approximately 86% seen once. Trimming left V 7 bases short and J 0 bases short, with 9 bases between. Per germline, CDR1 WSHSY and CDR2 SAAADI. The length of the CDR3 is 14 residues. Treatment reported: 19 received Ad26.COV2.S at low or high dose, single or two shots; about five received placebo; per-sample allocation not given. The samples were gathered on day 63 after the first injection of vaccine or placebo. The chain employs TRBV10-2 and TRBJ2-2, with D perhaps TRBD1 or TRBD2 (6 bases each). This specimen consisted of peripheral blood, obtained in a trial of Ad26.COV2.S vaccine versus placebo. The receptor was isolated from a person aged 18-60 years who received the Ad26.COV2.S COVID-19 vaccine or a placebo. DNA of the CDR3: TGCGCCAGCAACGGGGGCCCGAACACCGGGGAGCTGTTTTTT. Its translation is CASNGGPNTGELFF.